The 21 T cell receptor beta chains below all came from one sample that was sequenced in a study of blood T cell repertoires in COVID-19. Profiled with immunoSEQ multiplex PCR; TCRdb holds only in-frame clones, not every one. The repertoire has 200,000 to 300,000 clones, nearly 95% of them found once; the top ten carry about 0.8%. The sequencing sample was made of peripheral blood. Receptor source: a man aged 30 to 45 with COVID-19, enrolled during active disease.

The gene calls are TRBV7-9 and TRBJ2-5, with TRBD2 matching over 8 bases. CDR1 is SEHNR, CDR2 FQNEAQ, per germline (reference sequence). The CDR3 consists of 15 residues. Trimming took 5 bases from V and 2 from J; bases not matched to a gene: 7. In DNA form, the CDR3 reads TGTGCCAGCAGCCCCGCAGCGGGGGAACAAGAGACCCAGTACTTC. It is translated as CASSPAAGEQETQYF.

This chain links TRBV7-9 with TRBJ2-1; D might be TRBD2 (5 bases). Trimming removed 2 bases at V and 7 bases at J, with 12 bases between. The V gene's germline CDR1 is SEHNR and CDR2 FQNEAQ (reference sequence). The CDR3 spans 14 residues. Here the CDR3 DNA reads TGTGCCAGCAGCTTATCACTAGGGCTGAATGAGCAGTTCTTC. Its protein product is CASSLSLGLNEQFF.

The genes are TRBV11-2 and TRBJ2-7; 8 bases map to TRBD2. Looked up from germline, CDR1 is SGHAT and CDR2 is FQNNGV. V lost 7 bases, J lost 2 bases, and 7 bases stayed unmatched. The CDR3 runs 14 residues. The CDR3 nucleotides are TGTGCCAGCAAAACGGGGGGGCAGCCCTACGAGCAGTACTTC. This encodes CASKTGGQPYEQYF.

This clone has just one count. The gene calls are TRBV6-4 and TRBJ2-2, with no clear D. Trimming left V 4 bases short and J 0 bases short, with 6 bases between. Germline V lookup: CDR1 MRHNA, CDR2 SNTAGT. The length of the CDR3 is 14 residues. CDR3 nucleotides: TGTGCCAGCAGTGTCACAGCGAACACCGGGGAGCTGTTTTTT. The encoded protein is CASSVTANTGELFF.

V and J are TRBV9 and TRBJ1-2; 8 nucleotides agree with TRBD1. Germline lookup yields CDR1 SGDLS and CDR2 YYNGEE. The V gene end was trimmed by 2 bases and the J gene end by 1 base; junction bases not matched to a gene: 7. The CDR3 covers 16 residues. CDR3 nucleotides: TGTGCCAGCAGCGTCGGACAGGGAGTTAGTAACTATGGCTACACCTTC. As protein: CASSVGQGVSNYGYTF.

This chain connects TRBV6-4 to TRBJ2-1; 7 bases match TRBD2. The CDR3 consists of 17 residues. CDR1 MRHNA and CDR2 SNTAGT come from the germline V gene. The V segment lost 0 bases and the J segment 4 bases; nucleotides outside the gene matches: 9. CDR3 coding DNA: TGTGCCAGCAGTGACTCTGGCGCTAGCGGACCGTACAATGAGCAGTTCTTC. Translating gives CASSDSGASGPYNEQFF.

This clone was seen once. This chain uses TRBV15 with TRBJ1-5, with D unresolved. This CDR3 has 14 residues. V was cut by 4 bases and J by 3 bases, with 10 bases left in between. Germline loops: CDR1 LNHNV, CDR2 YYDKDF (reference sequence). The CDR3 bases are TGTGCCACCAGCACCGACACAATCAATCAGCCCCAGCATTTT. Translation gives CATSTDTINQPQHF.

The V gene is TRBV30, the J gene TRBJ1-4, with 8 positions matching TRBD1. Germline trimming cut 2 bases from V and 7 bases from J; bases unmatched to any gene: 9. The CDR3 covers 15 residues. CDR1 and CDR2 from the germline V gene are GTSNPN and SVGIG (reference sequence). The CDR3 reads CAWSPTGVLTEKLFF. The CDR3 DNA follows: TGTGCCTGGAGTCCGACAGGGGTACTGACTGAAAAACTGTTTTTT.

The rearrangement uses TRBV2 and TRBJ1-2, with 8 bases fitting TRBD1. Germline-derived CDR1 and CDR2 are SNHLY and FYNNEI. V shed 7 bases and J 1 base; nucleotides not matched to a gene: 8. The CDR3 runs to 15 residues. The CDR3 coding sequence is TGTGCCAGCAAAAGCAGGGGGCAGGTTAACTATGGCTACACCTTC. It codes for CASKSRGQVNYGYTF. The variable domain in full, completed from reference TRBV2 and TRBJ1-2, reads EPEVTQTPSHQVTQMGQEVILRCVPISNHLYFYWYRQILGQKVEFLVSFYNNEISEKSEIFDDQFSVERPDGSNFTLKIRSTKLEDSAMYFCASKSRGQVNYGYTFGSGTRLTVV.

The chain recombines TRBV7-2 with TRBJ2-5; 9 bases are shared with TRBD2. Trimming took 0 bases from V and 13 from J; bases not matched to a gene: 12. The CDR3 is 15 amino acids. The germline CDR1 and CDR2 sequences are SGHTA and FQGNSA. CDR3 residues: CASSLAGTSPRTWYF. In DNA form, the CDR3 reads TGTGCCAGCAGCTTAGCCGGGACTAGCCCCCGTACATGGTACTTC.

The chain couples TRBV9 to TRBJ1-6; unclear D gene. The CDR3 spans 14 residues. The germline CDR1 and CDR2 sequences are SGDLS and YYNGEE. V lost 0 bases, J lost 9 bases, and 10 bases lay in between. CDR3 in amino acids: CASSVDFRGSPLHF. The CDR3 DNA is TGTGCCAGCAGCGTAGACTTTCGTGGTTCACCCCTCCACTTT.

The chain carries TRBV5-6 and TRBJ2-1; 12 bases fit TRBD2. J gave up 4 bases and V 2 bases, and 7 bases lay outside the gene matches. CDR1 SGHDT and CDR2 YYEEEE come from the germline V gene. The CDR3 has 17 residues. The chain's CDR3 is CASSFSSTSGGYNEQFF. CDR3 DNA: TGTGCCAGCAGCTTTAGCTCGACTAGCGGGGGATACAATGAGCAGTTCTTC.

The gene calls are TRBV5-6 and TRBJ2-5; a weak D match, TRBD2 (5 bases). The CDR3 loop spans 11 amino acids. The V and J ends lost 4 bases and 10 bases respectively, with 11 bases between them. Germline CDR1 and CDR2: SGHDT and YYEEEE. DNA of the CDR3: TGTGCCAGCAGCCGCGAGAGGGTCCAGTACTTC. It yields the protein CASSRERVQYF. The complete variable domain, with remaining parts taken from reference TRBV5-6 and TRBJ2-5, reads DAGVTQSPTHLIKTRGQQVTLRCSPKSGHDTVSWYQQALGQGPQFIFQYYEEEERQRGNFPDRFSGHQFPNYSSELNVNALLLGDSALYLCASSRERVQYFGPGTRLLVL.

The chain couples TRBV10-2 to TRBJ1-6, with 8 bases aligning to TRBD1. Germline V gene sequence: CDR1 WSHSY, CDR2 SAAADI. The CDR3 is 16 residues long. Trimming took 1 base from V and 4 from J; bases not matched to a gene: 3. The CDR3 nucleotides are TGCGCCAGCAGTGAGTTAGGACAGGGATATAATTCACCCCTCCACTTT. Translation: CASSELGQGYNSPLHF.

The J gene is TRBJ2-5, the V gene TRBV19, with 8 bases lining up with TRBD1. The V and J ends lost 6 bases and 5 bases, in that order; junction bases with no gene match: 11. CDR3 length: 15 amino acids. Germline-derived CDR1 and CDR2 are LNHDA and SQIVND (reference sequence). The CDR3 DNA follows: TGTGCCAGTAGCATCCGGACAGGGTCGATGGAGACCCAGTACTTC. This translates into CASSIRTGSMETQYF.

This chain connects TRBV27 to TRBJ2-7; TRBD1 agrees at 8 bases. V lost 2 bases and J lost 3; bases outside the gene matches: 9. CDR1 is MNHEY and CDR2 is SMNVEV in the germline V gene (reference sequence). The CDR3 runs 16 residues. The CDR3 reads CASSLGRGLKYYEQYF. CDR3 DNA sequence: TGTGCCAGCAGTTTAGGCAGGGGGCTTAAATACTACGAGCAGTACTTC.

The chain has TRBV19 and TRBJ1-2, with 10 bases that match TRBD1. The CDR3 has 15 residues. Germline lookup yields CDR1 LNHDA and CDR2 SQIVND (reference sequence). J lost 4 bases, V lost 5 bases, and 7 bases had no gene match. The CDR3 loop reads CASSLRTGGSYGYTF. The DNA for the CDR3 is TGTGCCAGTAGTCTACGGACAGGGGGTTCCTATGGCTACACCTTC.

This clone was recorded a few times. The chain has TRBV5-1 and TRBJ1-3; D call uncertain. The germline V gene has CDR1 SGHRS and CDR2 YFSETQ. Trimming pared 1 base from V and 0 bases from J, leaving 17 bases between. CDR3 size: 18 residues. The DNA of the CDR3 is TGCGCCAGCAGCTTGCCCGAGTCATCGACAAGCTCTGGAAACACCATATATTTT. Protein sequence: CASSLPESSTSSGNTIYF.

The J gene is TRBJ2-3, the V gene TRBV5-4; a weak D match, TRBD2 (6 bases). Looked up from germline, CDR1 is SGHNT and CDR2 is YYREEE (reference sequence). The CDR3 has 15 residues. The V end was cut by 1 base, the J end by 4 bases, with 13 bases between. CDR3 residues: CASSLFAGIADTQYF. For the CDR3, the DNA is TGTGCCAGCAGCTTGTTTGCGGGGATAGCAGATACGCAGTATTTT.

This chain connects TRBV30 to TRBJ1-5, with a possible D match to TRBD1 (5 bases). V was clipped by 0 bases and J by 4 bases, with 13 bases between them. Germline assignment: CDR1 GTSNPN and CDR2 SVGIG (reference sequence). The CDR3 length is 15 residues. This CDR3 is CAWSVRTSGNQPQHF. CDR3 DNA: TGTGCCTGGAGTGTACGGACAAGCGGGAATCAGCCCCAGCATTTT.

This clone was recorded only once. The V call is TRBV7-2, the J call TRBJ1-5; the D is unclear. CDR1 and CDR2 (germline): SGHTA, FQGNSA. With 7 bases removed from V and 0 bases from J, the gap between germline ends came to 7 bases. The CDR3 contains 13 residues. For the CDR3, the DNA is TGTGCCAGCACGGGATATAGCAATCAGCCCCAGCATTTT. It specifies CASTGYSNQPQHF.